This TCR beta chain was documented in a study of human T cells and chemical hapten exposure. Study-wide results and limits: The immune response of these alopecia patients might not match healthy individuals'.

Attachment of unique molecular identifiers to individual cDNA molecules was performed in the library. TCRdb itself ran the RACE reads through MiXCR, one entry per CDR3 protein. Seen here are 85,000 to 100,000 distinct CDR3 sequences, 27% observed once, and the top ten hold about 9.4%. This clonotype was seen more than once but under ten times. The target antigen is unknown. The time point was: patch test 3, about 24 weeks after DPC sensitization. This sample's treatment: therapeutic diphenylcyclopropenone sensitization with weekly scalp DPC. Blood sampling occurred before each patch-test application. Sequencing was performed on whole blood, taken in connection with sensitization to the hapten diphenylcyclopropenone (DPC). The sequence came from a man aged 35 to 55 with alopecia areata. Some clones in this sample may be carry-over from other donors' samples.

In DNA form, the CDR3 reads TGTGCCAGCAGTGAAGCCGGCCAGGGCGGGATAAACATTCAGTACTTC. Its translation is CASSEAGQGGINIQYF. V is TRBV6-1 and J is TRBJ2-4, with a tentative D call TRBD2 (6 bases). V shed 0 bases and J shed 6 bases, with 15 bases lying between them. Per the germline V gene, CDR1 is MNHNS and CDR2 is SASEGT. The CDR3 covers 16 residues.